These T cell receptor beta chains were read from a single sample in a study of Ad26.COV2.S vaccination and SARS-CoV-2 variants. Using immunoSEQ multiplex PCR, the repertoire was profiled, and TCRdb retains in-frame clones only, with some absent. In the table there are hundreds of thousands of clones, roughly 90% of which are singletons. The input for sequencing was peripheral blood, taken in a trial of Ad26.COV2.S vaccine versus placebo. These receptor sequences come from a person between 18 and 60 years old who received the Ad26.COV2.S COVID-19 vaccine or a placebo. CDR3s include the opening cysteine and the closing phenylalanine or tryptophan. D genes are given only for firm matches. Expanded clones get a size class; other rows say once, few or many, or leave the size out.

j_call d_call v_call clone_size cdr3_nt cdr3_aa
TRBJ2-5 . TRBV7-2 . TGTGCCAGCAGCCCTAGGGGCTCCGCGGAGACCCAGTACTTC CASSPRGSAETQYF
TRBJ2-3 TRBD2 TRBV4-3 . TGCGCCAGCAGCCAAGATCCGAGCGGGGGGAGCACAGATACGCAGTATTTT CASSQDPSGGSTDTQYF
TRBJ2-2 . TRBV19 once TGTGCCAGTATAAATTTTGCGGGAACGAACACCGGGGAGCTGTTTTTT CASINFAGTNTGELFF
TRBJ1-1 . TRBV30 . TGTGCCTGGACTCAGGGGCGAAGAACTGAAGCTTTCTTT CAWTQGRRTEAFF
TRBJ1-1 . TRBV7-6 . TGTGCCAGCAGCCGAGGACGCGGTCTTGAAGCTTTCTTT CASSRGRGLEAFF
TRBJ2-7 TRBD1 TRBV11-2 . TGTGCCAGCAGCTTAGGGGACAGGGAGGGGCACGAGCAGTACTTC CASSLGDREGHEQYF
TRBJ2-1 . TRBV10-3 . TGTGCCATCAGTGGCCGGGCAGGCGGCCAGGACAATGAGCAGTTCTTC CAISGRAGGQDNEQFF
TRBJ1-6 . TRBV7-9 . TGTGCCAGCAGCTCCACAGACGCTACCCCGCCCCTCCACTTT CASSSTDATPPLHF
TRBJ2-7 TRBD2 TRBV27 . TGTGCCAGCAGATCACTAGCGGGAGGGCCGCGGGGGAGCGAGCAGTACTTC CASRSLAGGPRGSEQYF
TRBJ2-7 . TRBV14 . TGTGCCAGCAGCCAAGATACCGGAAACTACGAGCAGTACTTC CASSQDTGNYEQYF
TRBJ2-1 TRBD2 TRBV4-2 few TGTGCCAGCAGCCAAGAGAGCCTAGCGGGAGGGAGGTTAGGTTACAATGAGCAGTTCTTC CASSQESLAGGRLGYNEQFF
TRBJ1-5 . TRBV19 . TGTGCCAGTAGTATAGCGGCCGAGCTCAATCAGCCCCAGCATTTT CASSIAAELNQPQHF
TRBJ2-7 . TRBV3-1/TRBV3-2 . TGTGCCAGCAGCCAGAGCGGATTCTACGAGCAGTACTTC CASSQSGFYEQYF
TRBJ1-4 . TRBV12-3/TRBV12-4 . TGTGCCAGCGTTTCATCCAATGAAAAACTGTTTTTT CASVSSNEKLFF
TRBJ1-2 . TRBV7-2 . TGTGCCAGCAGCTTGTACCAGGGAGAAATCTATGGCTACACCTTC CASSLYQGEIYGYTF
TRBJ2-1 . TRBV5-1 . TGCGCCAGCAGCCTTGTGGGGGTATACAATGAGCAGTTCTTC CASSLVGVYNEQFF
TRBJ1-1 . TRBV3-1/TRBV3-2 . TGTGCCAGCAGCCCCGCTTCACGCCGGAACACTGAAGCTTTCTTT CASSPASRRNTEAFF
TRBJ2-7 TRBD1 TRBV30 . TGTGCCTGGAGTCCCGACAGGGATTTCTACGAGCAGTACTTC CAWSPDRDFYEQYF
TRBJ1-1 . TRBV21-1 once TGTGCCAGCAGCATTCCTCGGGACAGGGACTCCTTGGAACGGAACACTGAAGCTTTCTTT CASSIPRDRDSLERNTEAFF
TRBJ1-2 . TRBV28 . TGTGCCAGCAGGCTCCCTACTAACTATGGCTACACCTTC CASRLPTNYGYTF
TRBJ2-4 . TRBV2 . TGTGCCACTTCCTGGGCCTCCTCAGCCAAAAACATTCAGTACTTC CATSWASSAKNIQYF
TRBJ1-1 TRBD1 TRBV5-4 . TGTGCCAGCAGCTCCGGGACAGGGGGGTACACTGAAGCTTTCTTT CASSSGTGGYTEAFF
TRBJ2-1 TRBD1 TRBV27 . TGTGCCAGCAGTTTTACCGGGACAGGGGTCAATGAGCAGTTCTTC CASSFTGTGVNEQFF
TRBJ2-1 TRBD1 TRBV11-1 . TGTGCCAGCAGCTCGCCGGACAGGGCTGTGTATGAGCAGTTCTTC CASSSPDRAVYEQFF
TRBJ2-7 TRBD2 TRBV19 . TGTGCCAGTAGTATCCGGGCGGGAGGGCTCGAGCAGTACTTC CASSIRAGGLEQYF
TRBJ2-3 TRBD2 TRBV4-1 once TGCGCCAGCAGCCAAGTCGTTCTAGCGGGTTCTAGCACAGATACGCAGTATTTT CASSQVVLAGSSTDTQYF
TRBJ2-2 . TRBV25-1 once TGTGCCTGCCTGAGCGCGAACACCGGGGAGCTGTTTTTT CACLSANTGELFF
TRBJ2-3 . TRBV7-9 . TGTGCCAGCAGCCCCGCGTCGCGGGGGCCAGATACGCAGTATTTT CASSPASRGPDTQYF
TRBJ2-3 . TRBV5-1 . TGCGCCAGCAGCACTCAGGAGCCTAGCACAGATACGCAGTATTTT CASSTQEPSTDTQYF
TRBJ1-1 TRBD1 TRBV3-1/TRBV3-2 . TGTGCCAGCAGCCCCCGGGACAGGACGATGCACACTGAAGCTTTCTTT CASSPRDRTMHTEAFF
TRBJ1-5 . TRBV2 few TGTGCCAGCGGCCGCCAGACAGACAATCAGCCCCAGCATTTT CASGRQTDNQPQHF
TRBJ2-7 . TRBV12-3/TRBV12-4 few TGTGCCAGCAGTTTAAAGGGGGCCTACGAGCAGTACTTC CASSLKGAYEQYF
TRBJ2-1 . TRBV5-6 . TGTGCCAGCAGCAAGACTCGCGAGCAGTTCTTC CASSKTREQFF
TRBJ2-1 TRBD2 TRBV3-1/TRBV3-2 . TGTGCCAGCAGCCCCGTAGCGGGGGGGCCTGAGCAGTTCTTC CASSPVAGGPEQFF
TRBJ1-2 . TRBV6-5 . TGTGTACCTCCCACCAGGGTAAAAAATGGCTACACCTTC CVPPTRVKNGYTF
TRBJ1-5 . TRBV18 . TGTGCCAGCTCACCACCAGGAGGTCAGCCCCAGCATTTT CASSPPGGQPQHF
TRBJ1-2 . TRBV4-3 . TGCGCCAGCAGCCAAGATGGGGGGGTATTCGGCTACACCTTC CASSQDGGVFGYTF
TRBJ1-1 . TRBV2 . TGTGCCAGCAGTGAAACCGGCCAGCGGAACACTGAAGCTTTCTTT CASSETGQRNTEAFF
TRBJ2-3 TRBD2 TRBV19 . TGTGCCAGTAGTAGGATGATAGCGGGAGTTTTGGATACGCAGTATTTT CASSRMIAGVLDTQYF
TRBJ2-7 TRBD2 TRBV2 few TGTGCCAGCAGTGACGCGCTAGCGGGAGGCGGCGAGCAGTACTTC CASSDALAGGGEQYF
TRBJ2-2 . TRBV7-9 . TGTGCCAGCAGTTTACCCCGGGCCGGGGAGCTGTTTTTT CASSLPRAGELFF
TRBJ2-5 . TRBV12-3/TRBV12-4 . TGTGCCAGCAGTTTAGGGAGGAAAGAGACCCAGTACTTC CASSLGRKETQYF
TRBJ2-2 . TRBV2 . TGTGCCAGCAGTGAAGGGTACACCGGGGAGCTGTTTTTT CASSEGYTGELFF
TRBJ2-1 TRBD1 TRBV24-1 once TGTGCCACCAGTGATTCTGACAGGGGCGGTGAGCAGTTCTTC CATSDSDRGGEQFF
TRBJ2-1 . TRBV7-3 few TGTGCCAGCAGCCCTCCCGGGACTTACAATGAGCAGTTCTTC CASSPPGTYNEQFF
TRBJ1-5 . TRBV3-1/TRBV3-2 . TGTGCCAGCAGCCAAGAATTACGGCAGCCCCAGCATTTT CASSQELRQPQHF
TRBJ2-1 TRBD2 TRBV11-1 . TGTGCCAGCAGCCCTAGGGCGGGGGGCGCTGGGAATGAGCAGTTCTTC CASSPRAGGAGNEQFF
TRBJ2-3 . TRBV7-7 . TGTGCTAGCAGCTTAGGTTTTGGGGGCACAGATACGCAGTATTTT CASSLGFGGTDTQYF
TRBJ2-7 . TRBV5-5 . TGTGCCAGCAGCTTGGCGTTCCTAGGTTCCTACGAGCAGTACTTC CASSLAFLGSYEQYF
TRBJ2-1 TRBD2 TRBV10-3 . TGTGCCATCAGTTTTCAAGCGGGAGGGTTAAGAGAGCAGTTCTTC CAISFQAGGLREQFF